Following are 23 T cell receptor beta chains from one sample sequenced in a study of cytomegalovirus exposure and HLA in healthy donors. Use of 60 Vbeta and 13 Jbeta primers characterized the PCR. Profiling relied on immunoSEQ multiplex PCR, and the TCRdb table lists in-frame clones only, not all of them. The table lists 120,000 to 150,000 clones, around 79% of them singletons. Sequencing was carried out using PBMCs. These receptors were collected from a man in his forties in good health and CMV-seropositive.

Here the CDR3 DNA reads TGTGCCAGCAGCTTCTCGGGCAGGGGGTCTGGAAACACCATATATTTT. It yields the protein CASSFSGRGSGNTIYF. The J gene is TRBJ1-3, the V gene TRBV7-9; 7 positions match TRBD1. The CDR3 spans 16 residues. Germline V CDR1 and CDR2: SEHNR, FQNEAQ (reference sequence). V lost 3 bases to trimming and J lost 1 base; unmatched junction nucleotides: 6. Supplemented by reference TRBV7-9 and TRBJ1-3, the full variable domain reads DTGVSQNPRHKITKRGQNVTFRCDPISEHNRLYWYRQTLGQGPEFLTYFQNEAQLEKSRLLSDRFSAERPKGSFSTLEIQRTEQGDSAMYLCASSFSGRGSGNTIYFGEGSWLTVV.

CDR3: CASSEGRTYNEQFF. Here the CDR3 DNA reads TGTGCCAGCAGTGAAGGGAGAACCTACAATGAGCAGTTCTTC. The chain has TRBV2 and TRBJ2-1; no definite D call. CDR1 is SNHLY and CDR2 is FYNNEI in the germline V gene. The CDR3 is made up of 14 amino acids. V was clipped by 1 base and J by 2 bases, with 6 bases between them.

The J gene is TRBJ2-2, the V gene TRBV7-3; possibly TRBD1 for D (5 bases). V lost 3 bases and J 1 base, leaving 12 bases between the germline ends. Germline CDR1 and CDR2: SGHTA and FQGTGA. The CDR3 has 16 residues. The CDR3: CASSLGQAVNTGELFF. In nucleotides, the CDR3 is TGTGCCAGCAGCTTGGGGCAGGCCGTGAACACCGGGGAGCTGTTTTTT.

The chain employs TRBV19 and TRBJ2-4; weak D call: TRBD1 (6 bases). CDR1 is LNHDA, CDR2 SQIVND, per germline (reference sequence). V shed 6 bases and J shed 5 bases, with 14 bases lying between them. The CDR3 runs to 14 residues. The CDR3 sequence is CASRTTGNQNIQYF. CDR3 DNA sequence: TGTGCCAGTAGGACCACAGGGAACCAAAACATTCAGTACTTC.

The table lists this clone with a count of one. The gene calls are TRBV7-3 and TRBJ2-1; TRBD1 agrees at 10 bases. The CDR3 contains 16 residues. The V and J ends lost 2 bases and 7 bases, in that order; junction bases with no gene match: 8. The germline gives CDR1 SGHTA, CDR2 FQGTGA. The CDR3 reads CASSLGGTGVWNEQFF. DNA of the CDR3: TGTGCCAGCAGCTTAGGCGGGACAGGGGTTTGGAATGAGCAGTTCTTC. Variable domain in full (rest from reference TRBV7-3 and TRBJ2-1): GAGVSQTPSNKVTEKGKYVELRCDPISGHTALYWYRQSLGQGPEFLIYFQGTGAADDSGLPNDRFFAVRPEGSVSTLKIQRTERGDSAVYLCASSLGGTGVWNEQFFGPGTRLTVL.

The chain couples TRBV7-9 to TRBJ1-1; a weak D match, TRBD1 (6 bases). Trimming cost V 5 bases and J 1 base, with 11 bases left between them. Germline V gene lookup returns CDR1 SEHNR and CDR2 FQNEAQ (reference sequence). The CDR3 covers 14 residues. DNA for the CDR3: TGTGCCAGCAGCCTCATGGGACAGAACACTGAAGCTTTCTTT. It specifies CASSLMGQNTEAFF.

The sample holds one count of this clone. The V gene is TRBV6-5, the J gene TRBJ1-1; D not resolved. Trimming cost V 0 bases and J 1 base, with 12 bases left between them. CDR1 is MNHEY and CDR2 is SVGAGI in the germline V gene. CDR3 length: 16 residues. CDR3 protein: CASSYSAGAGNTEAFF. Written as DNA, the CDR3 is TGTGCCAGCAGTTACTCGGCAGGTGCCGGGAACACTGAAGCTTTCTTT.

This chain joins TRBV13 and TRBJ2-7, with TRBD1 matching 10 bases. Trimming cost V 4 bases and J 12 bases; bases outside gene matches: 9. The germline V gene has CDR1 PRHDT and CDR2 FYEKMQ (reference sequence). CDR3 size: 13 residues. The CDR3 nucleotides read TGTGCCAGCAGCTCCGGGACAGGGGCCTTTGGGTACTTC. It translates to CASSSGTGAFGYF. Looking up the rest from reference TRBV13 and TRBJ2-7 gives the full variable domain: AAGVIQSPRHLIKEKRETATLKCYPIPRHDTVYWYQQGPGQDPQFLISFYEKMQSDKGSIPDRFSAQQFSDYHSELNMSSLELGDSALYFCASSSGTGAFGYFGPGTRLTVT.

This chain uses TRBV19 with TRBJ1-5, with D hard to call. Trimming took off 2 bases at V and 2 bases at J, with 19 bases between the two ends. Germline V gene sequence: CDR1 LNHDA, CDR2 SQIVND (reference sequence). The CDR3 loop spans 18 amino acids. CDR3 residues: CASSINLGATVGNQPQHF. CDR3 in DNA: TGTGCCAGTAGTATAAATCTGGGCGCCACTGTGGGCAATCAGCCCCAGCATTTT.

In DNA form, the CDR3 reads TGTGCCAGCAGCAAGGGGACAACGAACACTGAAGCTTTCTTT. This encodes CASSKGTTNTEAFF. The chain carries TRBV21-1 and TRBJ1-1; the D call of TRBD1 is as the table states it, not checked on the DNA. TRBV21-1 constitutes a pseudogene. CDR3 length: 14 amino acids.

A few counts support this clone. The V call is TRBV6-5, the J call TRBJ1-1; TRBD1 is a possible D gene (5 bases). V lost 4 bases and J 5 bases, leaving 17 bases between the germline ends. This CDR3 region has 15 residues. Per germline, CDR1 MNHEY and CDR2 SVGAGI. Here the CDR3 reads CASSSPLGGKTEAFF. The CDR3 coding sequence is TGTGCCAGCAGTTCCCCCCTCGGGGGTAAGACTGAAGCTTTCTTT.

The gene calls are TRBV2 and TRBJ2-2, with D uncertain. Looked up from germline, CDR1 is SNHLY and CDR2 is FYNNEI. The CDR3 loop spans 16 amino acids. V lost 1 base and J 0 bases, leaving 9 bases between the germline ends. Here the CDR3 DNA reads TGTGCCAGCAGTGAAGGAGCGTTCGCGAACACCGGGGAGCTGTTTTTT. Its translation: CASSEGAFANTGELFF.

The V call is TRBV9, the J call TRBJ2-2, with 8 bases fitting TRBD1. The CDR3 loop spans 16 amino acids. The trim removed 1 base at V and 4 bases at J, leaving 6 bases unmatched. Germline V gives CDR1 SGDLS, CDR2 YYNGEE. The CDR3: CASSVIGQGATGELFF. The CDR3 DNA sequence: TGTGCCAGCAGCGTAATCGGACAGGGCGCCACCGGGGAGCTGTTTTTT.

V gene TRBV30 combines with J gene TRBJ1-5; D is possibly TRBD1 (6 bases). In germline, CDR1 is GTSNPN, CDR2 SVGIG (reference sequence). Between the trimmed V and J ends, which lost 5 bases and 1 base, there was a span of 12 bases. The CDR3 has 14 residues. The CDR3 DNA sequence: TGTGCCTGGGGAGGACAGCCAAGCAATCAGCCCCAGCATTTT. Protein product: CAWGGQPSNQPQHF.

As to this clone: Germline is not matched at one junction end, which may reflect a read error. The CDR3 DNA sequence: TGTTCCAGCAGCTTTAGTAGGACTAGCGGGGCGCAGGTCTGGGAGACCCAGTACTTC. This codes for CSSSFSRTSGAQVWETQYF. The rearrangement joins TRBV7-9 to TRBJ2-5, with TRBD2 matching 12 bases. CDR1 and CDR2 from the germline V gene are SEHNR and FQNEAQ (reference sequence). The CDR3 is 19 amino acids.

A single count supports this clone. The rearrangement links TRBV19 to TRBJ1-1, with 8 bases that match TRBD1. CDR3 length: 13 amino acids. Germline V gene sequence: CDR1 LNHDA, CDR2 SQIVND (reference sequence). The V and J ends lost 0 bases and 9 bases, in that order; junction bases with no gene match: 3. The CDR3, as DNA: TGTGCCAGTAGTATAGAGACAGGGGTACAAGCTTTCTTT. It encodes CASSIETGVQAFF.

This chain joins TRBV28 and TRBJ1-6; 8 bases are a match to TRBD1. Per germline, CDR1 MDHEN and CDR2 SYDVKM. The J segment lost 4 bases and the V segment lost 5 bases, leaving 10 bases of the junction unmatched. This CDR3 has 17 amino acids. The CDR3 spells CASSTPGQGFYNSPLHF. CDR3 DNA sequence: TGTGCCAGCAGTACCCCCGGACAGGGTTTTTATAATTCACCCCTCCACTTT.

This clone has only one observation. V and J are TRBV2 and TRBJ1-5; 9 nucleotides line up with TRBD1. The CDR3 is 14 residues long. The V gene's germline CDR1 is SNHLY and CDR2 FYNNEI. Trimming took 5 bases from V and 6 from J; bases not matched to a gene: 5. The CDR3 DNA is TGTGCCAGCAGTAAAGGGACAGGGCTTCAGCCCCAGCATTTT. This codes for CASSKGTGLQPQHF.

To note about this clone: The sample carries other DNA sequences with the same CDR3. The gene calls are TRBV18 and TRBJ2-7, with D possibly matching TRBD1 (6 bases). The V and J ends lost 3 bases and 7 bases respectively, with 13 bases between them. Germline CDR1 reads KGHSH; CDR2 reads LQKENI. The CDR3 is made up of 13 amino acids. CDR3 amino acids: CASSPPGVDEQYF. Here the CDR3 DNA reads TGTGCCAGCTCACCCCCAGGGGTAGATGAGCAGTACTTC.

The J gene is TRBJ2-7, the V gene TRBV27; 9 bases map to TRBD2. J was trimmed by 2 bases and V by 5 bases; bases with no gene match: 7. Germline loops: CDR1 MNHEY, CDR2 SMNVEV (reference sequence). The CDR3 extends over 15 amino acids. The CDR3 DNA reads TGTGCCAGCAGTCGTACTGCGGGAGGGGCCTACGAGCAGTACTTC. Its protein product is CASSRTAGGAYEQYF.

This clone was counted once. This rearrangement joins TRBV16 to TRBJ1-5, with a tentative D call TRBD1 (5 bases). Germline V gene sequence: CDR1 KGHSY, CDR2 FQNENV. CDR3 length: 17 amino acids. Trimming stripped 3 bases from V and 0 bases from J, with 15 bases between. CDR3 nucleotide sequence: TGTGCCAGCAGCCATTTCTTGGCACAGGTTAGCAATCAGCCCCAGCATTTT. It is translated as CASSHFLAQVSNQPQHF.

The chain employs TRBV7-3 and TRBJ2-1, with D tentatively TRBD1 (6 bases). The CDR3 contains 17 residues. From germline, CDR1 is SGHTA and CDR2 FQGTGA. Trimming pared 1 base from V and 0 bases from J, leaving 13 bases between. The CDR3 DNA follows: TGTGCCAGCAGCTTAAGGGACACGGGTAGCTCCTACAATGAGCAGTTCTTC. It yields the protein CASSLRDTGSSYNEQFF.

The genes are TRBV5-1 and TRBJ2-7, with D perhaps TRBD1 (6 bases). Trimming pared 4 bases from V and 0 bases from J, leaving 14 bases between. The CDR3 covers 15 residues. Germline assignment: CDR1 SGHRS and CDR2 YFSETQ. CDR3 DNA sequence: TGCGCCAGCAGCCGATCGACAGGTTCCTCCTACGAGCAGTACTTC. Translated, it gives CASSRSTGSSYEQYF.